One TCR beta chain is described in this entry. Other DNA sequences of this sample code for an identical CDR3. The V gene end was trimmed by 2 bases and the J gene end by 2 bases; junction bases not matched to a gene: 1. Germline V gene data show CDR1 as MNHEY and CDR2 as SVGAGI. The CDR3 is 15 amino acids. The data were obtained in a study of beta chain features in type 1 diabetes. The whole isolated RNA underwent reverse transcription, so sequencing captured expressed TCRB transcripts. Clones were sequenced by immunoSEQ multiplex PCR, and TCRdb holds only the in-frame ones, with some missing. The sample shows 970,000 or so clones, roughly 15% of them seen only once.

Sequenced: naive CD4+ T cells from blood. The sequence was collected from a woman aged 18 to 35 in good health. The V gene is TRBV6-5, the J gene TRBJ1-5; 9 bases line up with TRBD1. CDR3 bases: TGTGCCAGCAGTTACAGGACAGGGGGCAATCAGCCCCAGCATTTT. Translation: CASSYRTGGNQPQHF.